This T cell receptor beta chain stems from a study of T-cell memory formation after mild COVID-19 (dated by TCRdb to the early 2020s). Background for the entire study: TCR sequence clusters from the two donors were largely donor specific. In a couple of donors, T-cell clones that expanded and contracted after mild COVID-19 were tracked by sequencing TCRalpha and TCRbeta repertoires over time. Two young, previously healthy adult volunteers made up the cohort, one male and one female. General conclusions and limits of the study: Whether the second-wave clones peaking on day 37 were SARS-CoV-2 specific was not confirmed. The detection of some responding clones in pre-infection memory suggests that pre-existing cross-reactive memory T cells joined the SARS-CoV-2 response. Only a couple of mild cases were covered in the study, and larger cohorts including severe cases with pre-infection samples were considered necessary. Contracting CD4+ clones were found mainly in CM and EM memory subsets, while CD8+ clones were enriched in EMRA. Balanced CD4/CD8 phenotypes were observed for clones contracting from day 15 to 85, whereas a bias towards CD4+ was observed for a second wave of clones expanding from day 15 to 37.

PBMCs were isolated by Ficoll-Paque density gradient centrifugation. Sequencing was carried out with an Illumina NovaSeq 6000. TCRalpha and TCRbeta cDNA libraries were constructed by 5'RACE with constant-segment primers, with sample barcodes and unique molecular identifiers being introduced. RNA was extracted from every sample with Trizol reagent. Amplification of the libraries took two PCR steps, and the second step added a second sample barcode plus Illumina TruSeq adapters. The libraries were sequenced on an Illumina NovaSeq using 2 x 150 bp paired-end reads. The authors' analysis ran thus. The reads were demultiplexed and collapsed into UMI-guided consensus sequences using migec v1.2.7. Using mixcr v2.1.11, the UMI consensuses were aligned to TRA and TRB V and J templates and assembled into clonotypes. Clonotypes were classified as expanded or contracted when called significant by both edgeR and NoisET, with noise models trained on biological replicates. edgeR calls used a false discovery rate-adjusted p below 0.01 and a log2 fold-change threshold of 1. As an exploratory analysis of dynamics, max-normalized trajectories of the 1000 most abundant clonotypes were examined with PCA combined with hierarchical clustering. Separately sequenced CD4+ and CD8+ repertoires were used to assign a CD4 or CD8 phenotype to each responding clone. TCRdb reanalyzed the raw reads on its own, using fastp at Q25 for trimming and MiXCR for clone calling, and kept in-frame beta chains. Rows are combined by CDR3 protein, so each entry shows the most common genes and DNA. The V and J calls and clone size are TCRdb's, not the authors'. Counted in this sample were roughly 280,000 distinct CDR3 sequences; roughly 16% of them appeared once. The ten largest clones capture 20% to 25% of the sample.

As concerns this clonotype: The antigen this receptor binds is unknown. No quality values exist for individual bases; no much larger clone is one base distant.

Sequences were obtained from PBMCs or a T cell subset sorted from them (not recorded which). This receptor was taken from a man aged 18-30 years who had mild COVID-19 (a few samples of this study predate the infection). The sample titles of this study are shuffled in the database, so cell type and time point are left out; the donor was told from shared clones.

The CDR3 in this case is CAWSTGAYNEQFF. Here is the DNA: TGTGCCTGGAGTACCGGGGCCTACAATGAGCAGTTCTTC. This chain is built from TRBV30 and TRBJ2-1; the D gene is perhaps TRBD2, on 5 matching bases. V lost 2 bases and J lost 2 bases; the stretch between them is 7 bases long. Sequences GTSNPN (CDR1) and SVGIG (CDR2) are obtained from the germline V gene (reference sequence). CDR3 length: 13 amino acids, cysteine to phenylalanine. The read is trimmed to its CDR3 DNA, 39 bases read in frame from base 1.